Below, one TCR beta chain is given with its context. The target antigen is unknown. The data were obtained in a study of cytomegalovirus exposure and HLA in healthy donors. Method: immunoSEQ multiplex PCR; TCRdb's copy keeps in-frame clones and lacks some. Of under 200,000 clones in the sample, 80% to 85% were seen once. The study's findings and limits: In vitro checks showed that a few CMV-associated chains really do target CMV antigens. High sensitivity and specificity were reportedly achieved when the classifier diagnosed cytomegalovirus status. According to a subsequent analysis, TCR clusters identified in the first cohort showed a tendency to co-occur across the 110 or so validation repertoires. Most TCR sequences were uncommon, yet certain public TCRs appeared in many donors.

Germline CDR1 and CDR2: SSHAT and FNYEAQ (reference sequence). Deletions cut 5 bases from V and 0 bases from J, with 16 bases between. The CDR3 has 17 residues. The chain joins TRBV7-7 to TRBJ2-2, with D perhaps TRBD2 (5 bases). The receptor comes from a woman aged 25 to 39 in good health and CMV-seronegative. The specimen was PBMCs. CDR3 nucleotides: TGTGCCAGCAGCCGCGATGGTCCCGGGACGAACACCGGGGAGCTGTTTTTT. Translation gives CASSRDGPGTNTGELFF.